The following is a T cell receptor (beta chain) sequence with its context. This CDR3 is also generated by other DNA sequences in the sample. V lost 5 bases, J lost 10 bases, and 12 bases stayed unmatched. Germline V gene lookup returns CDR1 MNHEY and CDR2 SVGAGI. This CDR3 has 15 residues. With 60 Vbeta and 13 Jbeta primers, the PCR was carried out. Authors' data handling: Later analysis identified tens of millions of unique TCR beta chains, 9 million to 13 million shared. Clones were sequenced by immunoSEQ multiplex PCR, and TCRdb holds only the in-frame ones, with some missing. From that table come the V and J calls and clone size; the DNA was used to work out D and trimming. The sample holds around 200,000 clones, 75% to 90% seen once. The data were taken from a study of cytomegalovirus exposure and HLA in healthy donors.

Source material: PBMCs. The chain joins TRBV6-5 to TRBJ2-1; 9 nucleotides agree with TRBD2. This TCR was recovered from a woman under 40 in good health and CMV-seronegative. The CDR3 spells CASSPTSGWGNEQFF. In DNA form, the CDR3 reads TGTGCCAGCAGTCCGACTAGCGGTTGGGGCAACGAGCAGTTCTTC.